Below, one T cell receptor beta chain is given with its context. The CDR3 has 16 amino acids. CDR1 and CDR2 (germline): KGHSH, LQKENI. V trimming: 3 bases; J trimming: 4 bases; junction bases outside the gene matches: 7. This specimen belongs to a study of blood T cell repertoires in COVID-19. Study at large: COVID-19 samples, acute and convalescent, were from the United States, Italy and Spain.

In the original workflow: Nucleated cell number was recorded as an estimate derived from reference gene primer amplification. Clones were sequenced by immunoSEQ multiplex PCR, and TCRdb holds only the in-frame ones, with some missing. That table is the source of V, J and clone size, and D and trimming were worked out from the DNA. Found here are roughly 340,000 clones, 87% of them singletons; the top ten hold approximately 1.9%. Those who participated ranged in age from roughly 18 to 100 years and resided in around 22 US areas. Participant-given clinical history determined each cohort assignment. The J gene is TRBJ2-2, the V gene TRBV18; 8 nucleotides agree with TRBD2. This clonotype was obtained from a man in his forties or fifties in a cohort exposed to, infected with or recovered from COVID-19 (not recorded which). Sequences were obtained from PBMCs or T cells enriched from blood (not recorded which). The CDR3 coding sequence is TGTGCCAGCTCACCGTTCTCCAGCGGGGGCACCGGGGAGCTGTTTTTT. Protein sequence: CASSPFSSGGTGELFF.